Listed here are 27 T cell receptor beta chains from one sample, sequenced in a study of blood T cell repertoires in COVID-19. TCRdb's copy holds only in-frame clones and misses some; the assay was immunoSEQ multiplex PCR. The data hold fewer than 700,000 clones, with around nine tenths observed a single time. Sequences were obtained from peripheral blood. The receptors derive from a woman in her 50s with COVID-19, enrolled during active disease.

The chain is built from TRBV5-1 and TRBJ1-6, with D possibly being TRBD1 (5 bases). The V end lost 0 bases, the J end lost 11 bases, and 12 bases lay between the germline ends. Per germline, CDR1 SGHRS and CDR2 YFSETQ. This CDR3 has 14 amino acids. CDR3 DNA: TGCGCCAGCAGCTTGGACTTCATAGGGGCACCCCTCCACTTT. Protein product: CASSLDFIGAPLHF.

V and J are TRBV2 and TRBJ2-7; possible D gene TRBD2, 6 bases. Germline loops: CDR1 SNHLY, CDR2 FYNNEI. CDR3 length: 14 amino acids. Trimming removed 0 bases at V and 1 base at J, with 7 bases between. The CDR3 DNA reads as TGTGCCAGCAGTGAAGCAGCGGGTTCCTACGAGCAGTACTTC. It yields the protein CASSEAAGSYEQYF.

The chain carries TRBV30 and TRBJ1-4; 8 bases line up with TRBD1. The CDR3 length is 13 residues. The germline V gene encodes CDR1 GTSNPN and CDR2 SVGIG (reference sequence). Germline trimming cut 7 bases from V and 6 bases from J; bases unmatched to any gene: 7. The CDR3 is CALHRGSDEKLFF. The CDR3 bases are TGTGCCTTACACAGGGGGTCGGATGAAAAACTGTTTTTT.

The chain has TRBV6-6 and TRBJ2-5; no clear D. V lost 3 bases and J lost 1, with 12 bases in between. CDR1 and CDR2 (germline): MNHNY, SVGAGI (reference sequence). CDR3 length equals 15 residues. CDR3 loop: CASSYHTRSQETQYF. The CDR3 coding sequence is TGTGCCAGCAGTTATCATACACGTTCCCAAGAGACCCAGTACTTC.

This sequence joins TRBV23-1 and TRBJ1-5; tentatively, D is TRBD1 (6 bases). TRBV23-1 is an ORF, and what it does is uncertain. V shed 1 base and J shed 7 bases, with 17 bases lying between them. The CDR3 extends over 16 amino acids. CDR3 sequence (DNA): TGCGCCAGCAGTCAATGTCAGTTGGTGGGACACCAGCCCCAGCATTTT. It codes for CASSQCQLVGHQPQHF.

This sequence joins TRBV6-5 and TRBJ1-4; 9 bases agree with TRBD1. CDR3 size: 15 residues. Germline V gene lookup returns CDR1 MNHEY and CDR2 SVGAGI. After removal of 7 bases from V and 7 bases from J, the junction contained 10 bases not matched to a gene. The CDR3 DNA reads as TGTGCCAGCAAAATACAGGGGGCGGGGAGTGAAAAACTGTTTTTT. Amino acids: CASKIQGAGSEKLFF.

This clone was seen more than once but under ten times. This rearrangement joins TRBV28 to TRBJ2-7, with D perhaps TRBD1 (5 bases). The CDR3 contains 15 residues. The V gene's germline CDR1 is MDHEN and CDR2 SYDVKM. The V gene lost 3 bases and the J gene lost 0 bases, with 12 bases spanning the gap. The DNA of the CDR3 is TGTGCCAGCAGTTTCCATCATGGGGCCTCCTACGAGCAGTACTTC. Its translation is CASSFHHGASYEQYF.

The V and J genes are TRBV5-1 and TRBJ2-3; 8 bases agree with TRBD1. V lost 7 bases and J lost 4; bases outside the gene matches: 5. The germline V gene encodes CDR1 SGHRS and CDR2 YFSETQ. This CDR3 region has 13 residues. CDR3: CASGTGGSDTQYF. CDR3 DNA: TGCGCCAGCGGAACAGGGGGTTCAGATACGCAGTATTTT.

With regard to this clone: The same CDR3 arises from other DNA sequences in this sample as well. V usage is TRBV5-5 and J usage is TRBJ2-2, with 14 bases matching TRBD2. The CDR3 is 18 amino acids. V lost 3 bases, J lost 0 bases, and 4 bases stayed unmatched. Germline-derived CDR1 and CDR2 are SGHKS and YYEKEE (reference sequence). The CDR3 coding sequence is TGTGCCAGCAGCTACGGACTAGCGGGGGGTCCGAACACCGGGGAGCTGTTTTTT. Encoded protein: CASSYGLAGGPNTGELFF.

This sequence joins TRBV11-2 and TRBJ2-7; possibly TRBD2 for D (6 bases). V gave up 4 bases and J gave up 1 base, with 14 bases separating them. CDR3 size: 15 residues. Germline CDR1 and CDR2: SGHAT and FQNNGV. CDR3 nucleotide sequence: TGTGCCAGCAGCTGGAACGGGGGTCTATCCTACGAGCAGTACTTC. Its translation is CASSWNGGLSYEQYF.

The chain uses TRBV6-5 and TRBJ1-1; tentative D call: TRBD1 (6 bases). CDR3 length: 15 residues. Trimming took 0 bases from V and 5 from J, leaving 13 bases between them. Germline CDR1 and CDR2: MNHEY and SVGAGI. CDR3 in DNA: TGTGCCAGCAGTTACTCGAGCAGGGGTAGGACTGAAGCTTTCTTT. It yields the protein CASSYSSRGRTEAFF.

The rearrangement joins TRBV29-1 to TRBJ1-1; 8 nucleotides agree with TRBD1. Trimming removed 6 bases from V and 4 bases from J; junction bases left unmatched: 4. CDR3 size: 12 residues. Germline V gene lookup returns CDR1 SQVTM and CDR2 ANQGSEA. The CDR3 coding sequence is TGCAGCGTGGACAGGGTGGGCACTGAAGCTTTCTTT. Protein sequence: CSVDRVGTEAFF. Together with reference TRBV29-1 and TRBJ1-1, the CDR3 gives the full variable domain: SAVISQKPSRDICQRGTSLTIQCQVDSQVTMMFWYRQQPGQSLTLIATANQGSEATYESGFVIDKFPISRPNLTFSTLTVSNMSPEDSSIYLCSVDRVGTEAFFGQGTRLTVV.

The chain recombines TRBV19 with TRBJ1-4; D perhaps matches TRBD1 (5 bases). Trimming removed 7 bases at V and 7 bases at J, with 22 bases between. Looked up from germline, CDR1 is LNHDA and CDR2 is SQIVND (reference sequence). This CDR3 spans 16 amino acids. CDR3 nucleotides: TGTGCCAGTAAGCCAAGAGAGACAGTCCTCCCTGAAAAACTGTTTTTT. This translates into CASKPRETVLPEKLFF.

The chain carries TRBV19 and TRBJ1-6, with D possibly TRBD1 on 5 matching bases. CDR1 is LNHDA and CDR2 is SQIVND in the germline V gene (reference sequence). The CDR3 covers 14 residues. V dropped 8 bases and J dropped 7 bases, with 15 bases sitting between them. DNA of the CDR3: TGTGCCAGTCGTACCGGGACTAGAAATTCACCCCTCCACTTT. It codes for CASRTGTRNSPLHF.

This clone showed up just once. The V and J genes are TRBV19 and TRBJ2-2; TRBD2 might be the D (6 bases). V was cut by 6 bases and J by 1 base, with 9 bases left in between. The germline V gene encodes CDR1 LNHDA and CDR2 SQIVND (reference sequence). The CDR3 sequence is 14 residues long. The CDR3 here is CASSWGGNTGELFF. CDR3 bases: TGTGCCAGTAGCTGGGGAGGGAACACCGGGGAGCTGTTTTTT. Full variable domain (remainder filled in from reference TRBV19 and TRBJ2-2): DGGITQSPKYLFRKEGQNVTLSCEQNLNHDAMYWYRQDPGQGLRLIYYSQIVNDFQKGDIAEGYSVSREKKESFPLTVTSAQKNPTAFYLCASSWGGNTGELFFGEGSRLTVL.

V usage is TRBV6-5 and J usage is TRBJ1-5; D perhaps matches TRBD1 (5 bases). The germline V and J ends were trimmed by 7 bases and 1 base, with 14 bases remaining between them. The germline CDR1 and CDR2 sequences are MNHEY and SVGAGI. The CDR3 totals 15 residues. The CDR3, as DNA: TGTGCCAGCATCAGACAGAGCCCCAGCAATCAGCCCCAGCATTTT. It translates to CASIRQSPSNQPQHF.

CDR3 region: CASSMTGGAGQPQHF. Written as DNA, the CDR3 is TGTGCCAGCAGTATGACAGGGGGCGCGGGGCAGCCCCAGCATTTT. The chain couples TRBV27 to TRBJ1-5, with 10 bases that match TRBD1. The CDR3 has 15 amino acids. Trimming cost V 5 bases and J 7 bases; bases outside gene matches: 8. Germline CDR1 is MNHEY and CDR2 is SMNVEV (reference sequence).

Written as DNA, the CDR3 is TGTGCCAGCACTACTTCCCGGGACAGGCTTGAAAAACTGTTTTTT. Amino acid sequence: CASTTSRDRLEKLFF. The rearrangement links TRBV27 to TRBJ1-4; 8 bases match TRBD1. The CDR3 is made up of 15 amino acids. Germline CDR1 is MNHEY and CDR2 is SMNVEV (reference sequence). V gave up 7 bases and J gave up 7 bases; unmatched junction bases: 11.

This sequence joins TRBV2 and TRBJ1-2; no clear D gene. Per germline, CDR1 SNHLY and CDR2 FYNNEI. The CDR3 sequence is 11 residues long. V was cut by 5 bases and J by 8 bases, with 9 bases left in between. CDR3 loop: CASSPGRGYTF. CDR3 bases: TGTGCCAGCAGTCCAGGAAGGGGCTACACCTTC.

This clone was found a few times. The CDR3 protein is CASSQYGTILFF. The CDR3 nucleotides read TGTGCCAGCAGCCAATACGGGACAATACTGTTTTTT. The chain is built from TRBV7-9 and TRBJ1-4; TRBD1 is a possible D gene (6 bases). From germline, CDR1 is SEHNR and CDR2 FQNEAQ (reference sequence). The CDR3 runs 12 residues. The V gene lost 5 bases and the J gene lost 13 bases, with 14 bases spanning the gap.

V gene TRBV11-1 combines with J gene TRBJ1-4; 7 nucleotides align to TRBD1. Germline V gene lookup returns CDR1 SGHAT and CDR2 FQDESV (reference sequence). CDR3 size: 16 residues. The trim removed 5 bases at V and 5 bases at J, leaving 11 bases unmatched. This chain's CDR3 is CASSPRGGQRNEKLFF. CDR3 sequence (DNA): TGTGCCAGCAGCCCGCGGGGGGGACAGAGAAATGAAAAACTGTTTTTT. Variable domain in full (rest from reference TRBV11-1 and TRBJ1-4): EAEVAQSPRYKITEKSQAVAFWCDPISGHATLYWYRQILGQGPELLVQFQDESVVDDSQLPKDRFSAERLKGVDSTLKIQPAELGDSAMYLCASSPRGGQRNEKLFFGSGTQLSVL.

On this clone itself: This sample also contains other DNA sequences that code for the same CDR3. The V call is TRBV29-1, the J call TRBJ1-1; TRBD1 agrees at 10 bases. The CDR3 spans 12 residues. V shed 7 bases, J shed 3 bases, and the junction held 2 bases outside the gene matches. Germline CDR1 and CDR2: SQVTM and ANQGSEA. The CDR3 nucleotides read TGCAGCGCCGGACAGGGGGACACTGAAGCTTTCTTT. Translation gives CSAGQGDTEAFF.

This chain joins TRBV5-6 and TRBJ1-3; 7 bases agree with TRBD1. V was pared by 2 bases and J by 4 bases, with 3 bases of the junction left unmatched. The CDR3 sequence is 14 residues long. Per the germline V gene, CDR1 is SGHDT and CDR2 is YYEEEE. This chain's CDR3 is CASSFWTGGNTIYF. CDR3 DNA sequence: TGTGCCAGCAGCTTCTGGACAGGCGGAAACACCATATATTTT. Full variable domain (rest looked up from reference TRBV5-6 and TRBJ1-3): DAGVTQSPTHLIKTRGQQVTLRCSPKSGHDTVSWYQQALGQGPQFIFQYYEEEERQRGNFPDRFSGHQFPNYSSELNVNALLLGDSALYLCASSFWTGGNTIYFGEGSWLTVV.

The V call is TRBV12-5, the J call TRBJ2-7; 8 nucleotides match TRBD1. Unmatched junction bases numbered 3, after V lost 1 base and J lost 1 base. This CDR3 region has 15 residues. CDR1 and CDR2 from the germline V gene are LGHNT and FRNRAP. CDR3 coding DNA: TGTGCTAGTGGTTTGGGACAGGGGATATCCTACGAGCAGTACTTC. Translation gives CASGLGQGISYEQYF.

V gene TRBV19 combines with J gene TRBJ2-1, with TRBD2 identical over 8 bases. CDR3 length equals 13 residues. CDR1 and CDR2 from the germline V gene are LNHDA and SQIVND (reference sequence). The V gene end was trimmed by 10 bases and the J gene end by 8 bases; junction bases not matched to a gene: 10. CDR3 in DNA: TGTGCCACCAGGACGCGGGGGGACGATGAGCAGTTCTTC. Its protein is CATRTRGDDEQFF. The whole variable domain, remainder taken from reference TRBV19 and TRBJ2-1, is DGGITQSPKYLFRKEGQNVTLSCEQNLNHDAMYWYRQDPGQGLRLIYYSQIVNDFQKGDIAEGYSVSREKKESFPLTVTSAQKNPTAFYLCATRTRGDDEQFFGPGTRLTVL.

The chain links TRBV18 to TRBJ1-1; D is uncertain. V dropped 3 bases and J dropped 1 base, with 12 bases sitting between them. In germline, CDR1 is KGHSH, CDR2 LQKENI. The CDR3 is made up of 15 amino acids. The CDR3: CASSPPRGGNTEAFF. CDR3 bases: TGTGCCAGCTCACCCCCCCGGGGAGGGAACACTGAAGCTTTCTTT. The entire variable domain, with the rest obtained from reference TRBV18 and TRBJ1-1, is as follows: NAGVMQNPRHLVRRRGQEARLRCSPMKGHSHVYWYRQLPEEGLKFMVYLQKENIIDESGMPKERFSAEFPKEGPSILRIQQVVRGDSAAYFCASSPPRGGNTEAFFGQGTRLTVV.

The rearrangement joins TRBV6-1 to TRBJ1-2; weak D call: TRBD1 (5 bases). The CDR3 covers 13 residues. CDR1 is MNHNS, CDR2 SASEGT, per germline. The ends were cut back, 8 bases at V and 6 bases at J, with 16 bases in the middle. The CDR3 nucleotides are TGTGCCAGCCGGTTAACAGGTTATGATGGCTACACCTTC. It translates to CASRLTGYDGYTF.